The 23 T cell receptor beta chains given below trace back to one sample, sequenced in a study of T-cell reconstitution after alpha-beta-depleted transplantation in children. The TCRbeta library was prepared with unique molecular identifiers. MiXCR was run by TCRdb on the PCR reads, yielding one entry per CDR3 protein. The sample records 140,000 to 150,000 distinct CDR3 sequences, more than 8% being singletons. The input for sequencing was PBMCs, mostly from graft donor cells, taken 180 days after TCRalphabeta/CD19-depleted stem cell transplant. The receptor source for this set is a female patient younger than 10 who had a stem cell transplant for congenital amegakaryocytic thrombocytopenia, so the T cells may come from the graft donor.

The chain recombines TRBV11-2 with TRBJ2-7; tentatively, D is TRBD1 (6 bases). The length of the CDR3 is 12 residues. V was shortened by 5 bases and J by 6 bases, with 11 bases between the two germline ends. Germline V gene data show CDR1 as SGHAT and CDR2 as FQNNGV. As DNA, the CDR3 is TGTGCCAGCAGCCCCAGGGGCCGCGAGCAGTACTTC. This codes for CASSPRGREQYF.

This clonotype has a handful of counts. The CDR3, as DNA: TGTGCCAGCAGCTTAGCGCCGCGCGGGGGCAGGGGGTTTACCTACGAGCAGTACTTC. The encoded protein is CASSLAPRGGRGFTYEQYF. V gene TRBV11-1 combines with J gene TRBJ2-7, with D possibly called TRBD1 or TRBD2 (7 bases each). The germline CDR1 and CDR2 sequences are SGHAT and FQDESV (reference sequence). The CDR3 sequence is 19 residues long. The V end was cut by 0 bases, the J end by 2 bases, with 23 bases between.

This chain links TRBV12-3 or TRBV12-4 with TRBJ2-2; D might be TRBD2 (5 bases). Trimming cost V 9 bases and J 10 bases, with 24 bases left between them. This CDR3 is built from 15 residues. The CDR3: CARAPRRERAVELFF. The CDR3 DNA reads TGTGCCAGAGCACCTCGACGGGAACGGGCCGTGGAGCTGTTTTTT.

The V and J genes are TRBV5-1 and TRBJ2-3; 13 bases are a match to TRBD2. Germline V gives CDR1 SGHRS, CDR2 YFSETQ. The CDR3 consists of 17 residues. Trimming took 4 bases from V and 0 from J; bases not matched to a gene: 5. The CDR3 DNA is TGCGCCAGCAGCGGGGGACTAGCGGGACCTAGCACAGATACGCAGTATTTT. This sequence encodes CASSGGLAGPSTDTQYF.

The chain employs TRBV27 and TRBJ2-6, with unresolved D. This CDR3 comprises 15 residues. With 2 bases removed from V and 0 bases from J, the gap between germline ends came to 5 bases. In germline, CDR1 is MNHEY, CDR2 SMNVEV (reference sequence). The chain's CDR3 is CASSLGVSGANVLTF. The CDR3 coding sequence is TGTGCCAGCAGTTTAGGCGTCTCTGGGGCCAACGTCCTGACTTTC.

This clonotype was observed a few times. This sequence joins TRBV10-3 and TRBJ1-1; D perhaps matches TRBD1 (6 bases). Between the trimmed V and J ends, which lost 5 bases and 1 base, there was a span of 14 bases. Germline CDR1 ENHRY, CDR2 SYGVKD. The CDR3 has 15 residues. CDR3 loop: CAISSIRGRNTEAFF. CDR3 in DNA: TGTGCCATCAGTAGTATCAGGGGAAGGAACACTGAAGCTTTCTTT.

In this sample, this clonotype turned up many times. The chain carries TRBV12-3 or TRBV12-4 and TRBJ2-5, with 9 nucleotides matching TRBD1. V lost 3 bases to trimming and J lost 4 bases; unmatched junction nucleotides: 12. The CDR3 is 17 residues long. The CDR3 DNA follows: TGTGCCAGCAGTTTCCGCATCGGGACAGGGTTGACAGAGACCCAGTACTTC. It is translated as CASSFRIGTGLTETQYF.

This clonotype has a count of ten or more. This sequence joins TRBV20-1 and TRBJ2-7, with D possibly matching TRBD2 (5 bases). The CDR3 totals 12 residues. Germline V gene lookup returns CDR1 DFQATT and CDR2 SNEGSKA (reference sequence). The V end lost 5 bases, the J end lost 3 bases, and 11 bases lay between the germline ends. This CDR3 reads CSALNGDYEQYF. The DNA for the CDR3 is TGCAGTGCTCTTAACGGGGACTACGAGCAGTACTTC.

This clonotype has ten or more counts. CDR3 bases: TGTGCCAGCTCACGGGACCAAGATACGCAGTATTTT. This encodes CASSRDQDTQYF. V usage is TRBV18 and J usage is TRBJ2-3; either TRBD1 or TRBD2 may supply D (5 bases each). The CDR3 is made up of 12 amino acids. Germline assignment: CDR1 KGHSH and CDR2 LQKENI. The ends were cut back, 4 bases at V and 5 bases at J, with 7 bases in the middle.

This clonotype was observed at least ten times. The chain has TRBV3-1 and TRBJ2-3, with 9 bases matching TRBD2. The CDR3 has 17 amino acids. With 6 bases clipped from V and 5 bases from J, the junction kept 15 bases outside the gene matches. From germline, CDR1 is LGHDT and CDR2 YNNKEL (reference sequence). CDR3 loop: CASSFTGSGGPRDTQYF. The CDR3 DNA follows: TGTGCCAGCAGTTTTACAGGCAGCGGGGGGCCGAGAGATACGCAGTATTTT.

This clonotype was observed a handful of times. This rearrangement joins TRBV11-2 to TRBJ2-3; TRBD2 is a possible D gene (5 bases). CDR3 length: 18 residues. Looked up from germline, CDR1 is SGHAT and CDR2 is FQNNGV. Trimming cost V 1 base and J 4 bases, with 21 bases left between them. The CDR3: CASSLGLPEMEVADTQYF. Here the CDR3 DNA reads TGTGCCAGCAGCTTAGGGCTCCCGGAAATGGAGGTAGCAGATACGCAGTATTTT.

This clonotype was picked up a small number of times. This chain uses TRBV20-1 with TRBJ2-3; no reliable D call. This CDR3 has 12 residues. The V end lost 7 bases, the J end lost 4 bases, and 12 bases lay between the germline ends. Germline lookup yields CDR1 DFQATT and CDR2 SNEGSKA (reference sequence). CDR3 coding DNA: TGCAGTGGGGCGTCTGTCGCAGATACGCAGTATTTT. Translated, it gives CSGASVADTQYF.

This clonotype has ten or more counts. The chain carries TRBV5-1 and TRBJ1-1; 7 positions match TRBD1. Germline V lookup: CDR1 SGHRS, CDR2 YFSETQ. This CDR3 comprises 15 residues. Germline trimming cut 0 bases from V and 4 bases from J; bases unmatched to any gene: 6. The CDR3 region has the DNA TGCGCCAGCAGCTTGGGACAGGGCGCGGGCACTGAAGCTTTCTTT. This gives the protein CASSLGQGAGTEAFF.

The rearrangement links TRBV27 to TRBJ2-5, with D hard to call. Germline loops: CDR1 MNHEY, CDR2 SMNVEV (reference sequence). The CDR3 extends over 12 amino acids. V was pared by 8 bases and J by 5 bases, with 12 bases between. In DNA, the CDR3 is TGTGCCAGCTCCGATTTATGGGAGACCCAGTACTTC. Amino acid sequence: CASSDLWETQYF.

The genes are TRBV2 and TRBJ2-3, with 7 bases matching TRBD1. CDR1 and CDR2 from the germline V gene are SNHLY and FYNNEI. This CDR3 is 13 amino acids long. The J segment lost 2 bases and the V segment lost 7 bases, leaving 3 bases of the junction unmatched. The CDR3 DNA sequence: TGTGCCAGCAAGGGACAGTACACAGATACGCAGTATTTT. It encodes CASKGQYTDTQYF.

This clonotype was seen ten or more times. The genes are TRBV6-6 and TRBJ2-1, with D hard to call. Germline V gives CDR1 MNHNY, CDR2 SVGAGI (reference sequence). Between the trimmed V and J ends, which lost 2 bases and 2 bases, there was a span of 4 bases. The CDR3 loop spans 13 amino acids. The CDR3 protein is CASSYRPYNEQFF. The CDR3 nucleotides are TGTGCCAGCAGTTACAGGCCCTACAATGAGCAGTTCTTC.

The table lists this clonotype with many counts. The rearrangement links TRBV7-2 to TRBJ1-3, with unresolved D. CDR3 length equals 11 residues. Trimming left V 6 bases short and J 2 bases short, with 2 bases between. Germline V gene lookup returns CDR1 SGHTA and CDR2 FQGNSA. The DNA for the CDR3 is TGTGCCAGCAGAGCTGGAAACACCATATATTTT. Protein sequence: CASRAGNTIYF.

The genes are TRBV6-1 and TRBJ2-5; D gene ambiguous. This CDR3 spans 15 amino acids. V lost 6 bases and J 5 bases, leaving 19 bases between the germline ends. Germline CDR1 reads MNHNS; CDR2 reads SASEGT. The CDR3 reads CASSAASYYQETQYF. The CDR3 DNA follows: TGTGCCAGCAGCGCAGCCTCTTACTATCAGGAGACCCAGTACTTC.

This clonotype was detected many times. CDR3 loop: CASSPTWGNQPQHF. The CDR3 coding sequence is TGTGCCAGCAGCCCGACATGGGGCAATCAGCCCCAGCATTTT. This chain connects TRBV6-4 to TRBJ1-5; D is unresolved. V lost 6 bases, J lost 2 bases, and 11 bases lay in between. The CDR3 length is 14 residues. Germline values: CDR1 MRHNA, CDR2 SNTAGT.

This clonotype was counted ten times or more. The chain links TRBV5-1 to TRBJ1-1; 7 bases line up with TRBD1. The CDR3 loop spans 12 amino acids. Germline V gene lookup returns CDR1 SGHRS and CDR2 YFSETQ. With V trimmed by 4 bases and J by 7 bases, 4 bases remained unmatched. CDR3 in DNA: TGCGCCAGCAGCGCGGACAGGTTTGAAGCTTTCTTT. It encodes CASSADRFEAFF. The whole variable domain, filled in from reference TRBV5-1 and TRBJ1-1, reads KAGVTQTPRYLIKTRGQQVTLSCSPISGHRSVSWYQQTPGQGLQFLFEYFSETQRNKGNFPGRFSGRQFSNSRSEMNVSTLELGDSALYLCASSADRFEAFFGQGTRLTVV.

This clonotype occurred a few times. The chain links TRBV12-3 or TRBV12-4 to TRBJ2-7, with D perhaps matching TRBD2 (5 bases). This CDR3 comprises 18 residues. V lost 7 bases and J lost 4, with 29 bases in between. In DNA form, the CDR3 reads TGTGCCAGCACCTCTAACGAGGGTGGTCGCGAGTGGCGATACGAGCAGTACTTC. Its protein is CASTSNEGGREWRYEQYF.

The chain employs TRBV6-2 or TRBV6-3 and TRBJ2-1, with 10 positions matching TRBD1. With V trimmed by 0 bases and J by 4 bases, 9 bases remained unmatched. Germline CDR1 reads MNHEY; CDR2 reads SVGEGT. CDR3 length: 18 residues. The CDR3 DNA is TGTGCCAGCAGTTACTCGATGGGACAGGGGAAAAAGTACAATGAGCAGTTCTTC. Residues: CASSYSMGQGKKYNEQFF.

In this sample, this clonotype turned up a few times. The chain joins TRBV20-1 to TRBJ2-7, with 8 bases aligning to TRBD2. The junction had 7 bases not matched to a gene; V was cut back by 4 bases and J by 5 bases. The germline CDR1 and CDR2 sequences are DFQATT and SNEGSKA (reference sequence). There are 13 residues in the CDR3. The CDR3 is CSAKISGTHEQYF. For the CDR3, the DNA is TGCAGTGCTAAGATTAGCGGGACCCACGAGCAGTACTTC.